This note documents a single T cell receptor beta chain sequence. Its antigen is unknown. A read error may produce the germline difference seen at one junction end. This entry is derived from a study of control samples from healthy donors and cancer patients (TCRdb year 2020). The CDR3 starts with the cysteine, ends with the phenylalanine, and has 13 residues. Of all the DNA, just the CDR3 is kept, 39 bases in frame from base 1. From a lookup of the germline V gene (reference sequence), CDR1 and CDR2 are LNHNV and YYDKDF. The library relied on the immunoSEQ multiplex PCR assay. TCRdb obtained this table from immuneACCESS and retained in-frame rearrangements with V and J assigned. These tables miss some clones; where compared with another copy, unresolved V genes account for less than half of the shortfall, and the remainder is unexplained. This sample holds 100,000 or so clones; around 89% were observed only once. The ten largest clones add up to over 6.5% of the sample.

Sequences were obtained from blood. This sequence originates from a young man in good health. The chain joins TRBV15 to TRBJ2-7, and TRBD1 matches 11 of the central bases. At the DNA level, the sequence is TGTGCCACCAGCGGGGGGACAGGGGGTGGTTTTGCTTTC. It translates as CATSGGTGGGFAF.